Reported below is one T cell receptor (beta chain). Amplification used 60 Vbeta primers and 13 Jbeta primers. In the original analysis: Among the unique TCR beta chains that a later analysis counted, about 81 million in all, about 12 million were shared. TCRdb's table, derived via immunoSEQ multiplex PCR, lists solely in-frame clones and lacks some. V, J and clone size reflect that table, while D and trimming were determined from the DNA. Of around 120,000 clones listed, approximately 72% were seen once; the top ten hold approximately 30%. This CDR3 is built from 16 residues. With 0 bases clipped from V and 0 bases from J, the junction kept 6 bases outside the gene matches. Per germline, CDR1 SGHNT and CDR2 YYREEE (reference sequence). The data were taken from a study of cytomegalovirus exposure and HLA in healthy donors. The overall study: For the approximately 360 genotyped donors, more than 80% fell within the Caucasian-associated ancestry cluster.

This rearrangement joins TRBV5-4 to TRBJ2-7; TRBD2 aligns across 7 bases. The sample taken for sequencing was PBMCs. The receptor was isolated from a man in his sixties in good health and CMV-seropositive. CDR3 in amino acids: CASSLARRERSYEQYF. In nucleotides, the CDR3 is TGTGCCAGCAGCTTGGCGAGGCGGGAGCGCTCCTACGAGCAGTACTTC.